The sequence of this T cell receptor beta chain was determined in a study of T cells in Graves' hyperthyroidism and ophthalmopathy. This CDR3 has 21 amino acids. The germline V gene has CDR1 SEHNR and CDR2 FQNEAQ (reference sequence). V lost 2 bases, J lost 4 bases, and 32 bases lay in between. Worth noting for this clonotype: Its antigen is as yet unknown.

Overall study results and limits: Most clonotypes expanded in the thyroid (above 0.001) were also present in blood.

RNA transcripts served as the template for amplifying TCR beta CDR3 regions. TCR CDR3 underwent first-round RT-PCR with the HTBI primer set. TCRdb ran MiXCR on the multiplex PCR reads and lists one entry per CDR3 protein. There are 500,000 to 750,000 distinct CDR3 sequences in the sample; under 60% occur only once, and around 8% lies in the top ten. Sequenced material: peripheral blood or thyroid tissue (not recorded which). This chain connects TRBV7-9 to TRBJ2-5, with D tentatively TRBD1 or TRBD2 (7 bases each). This clonotype originated in a woman in her late teens or twenties with Graves' hyperthyroidism. CDR3 bases: TGTGCCAGCAGCTTAATCGGGAGAGTCGACAATGAGCAGGGGGGGCGAGAGACCCAGTACTTC. Translated, it gives CASSLIGRVDNEQGGRETQYF.